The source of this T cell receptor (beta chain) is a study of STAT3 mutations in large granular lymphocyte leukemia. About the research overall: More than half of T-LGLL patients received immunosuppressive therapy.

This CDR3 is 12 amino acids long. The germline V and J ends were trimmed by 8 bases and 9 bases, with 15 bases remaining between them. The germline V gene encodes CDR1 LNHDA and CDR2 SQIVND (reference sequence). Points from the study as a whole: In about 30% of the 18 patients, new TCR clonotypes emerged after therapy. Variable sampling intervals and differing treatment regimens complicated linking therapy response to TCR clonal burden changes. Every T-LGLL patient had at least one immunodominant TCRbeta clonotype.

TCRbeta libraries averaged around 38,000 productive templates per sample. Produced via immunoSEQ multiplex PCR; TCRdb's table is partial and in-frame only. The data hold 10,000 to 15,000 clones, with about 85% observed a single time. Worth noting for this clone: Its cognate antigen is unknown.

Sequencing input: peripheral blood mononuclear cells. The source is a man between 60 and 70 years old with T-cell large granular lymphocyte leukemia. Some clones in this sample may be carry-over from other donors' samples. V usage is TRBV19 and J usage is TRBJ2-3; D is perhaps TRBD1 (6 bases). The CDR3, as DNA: TGTGCCAGTGGGCCCCAGGGGTACACGCAGTATTTT. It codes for CASGPQGYTQYF.